This TCR beta chain derives from a study of blood T cell repertoires in COVID-19. With 0 bases clipped from V and 2 bases from J, the junction kept 5 bases outside the gene matches. Germline CDR1 LNHDA, CDR2 SQIVND (reference sequence). The CDR3 runs 17 residues. Produced via immunoSEQ multiplex PCR; TCRdb's table is partial and in-frame only. The sample lists 90,000 to 150,000 clones, approximately 81% occurring once. The clonotype originates from an elderly woman with acute or convalescent COVID-19. Sequenced sample: peripheral blood. The rearrangement joins TRBV19 to TRBJ2-4, with TRBD2 matching 9 bases. CDR3 sequence (DNA): TGTGCCAGTAGTATAGAGGCGGGAGGGCCCTCCAAAAACATTCAGTACTTC. Amino acids: CASSIEAGGPSKNIQYF.